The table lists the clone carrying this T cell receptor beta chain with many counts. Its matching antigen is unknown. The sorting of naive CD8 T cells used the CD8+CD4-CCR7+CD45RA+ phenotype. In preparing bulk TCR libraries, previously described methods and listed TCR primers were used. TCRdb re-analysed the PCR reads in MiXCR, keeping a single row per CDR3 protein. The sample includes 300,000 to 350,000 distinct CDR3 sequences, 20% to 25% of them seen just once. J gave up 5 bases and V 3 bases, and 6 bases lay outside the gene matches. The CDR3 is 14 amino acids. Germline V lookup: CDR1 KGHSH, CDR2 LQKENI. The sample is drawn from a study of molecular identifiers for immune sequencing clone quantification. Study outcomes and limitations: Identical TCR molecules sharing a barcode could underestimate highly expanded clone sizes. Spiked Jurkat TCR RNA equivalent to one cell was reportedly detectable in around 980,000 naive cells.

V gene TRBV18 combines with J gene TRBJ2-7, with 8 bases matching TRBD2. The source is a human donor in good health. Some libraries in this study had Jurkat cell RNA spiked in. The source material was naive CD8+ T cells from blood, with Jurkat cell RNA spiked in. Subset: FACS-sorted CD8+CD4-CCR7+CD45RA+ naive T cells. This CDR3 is CASSPPQAGDEQYF. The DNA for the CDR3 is TGTGCCAGCTCACCCCCCCAAGCGGGAGACGAGCAGTACTTC.